One sample yielded the 18 T cell receptor beta chains listed below, sequenced in a study of T-cell reconstitution after alpha-beta-depleted transplantation in children. Unique molecular identifiers were built into the TCRbeta library. One entry per CDR3 protein results from TCRdb running MiXCR on the PCR reads. The data hold around 300,000 distinct CDR3 sequences, with 11% observed a single time. The starting material was peripheral blood, obtained 180 days after TCRalphabeta/CD19-depleted stem cell transplant. The receptors were gathered from a male patient under 10 years old who had a stem cell transplant for chronic granulomatous disease, so the T cells may come from the graft donor.

This clonotype occurred many times. The junction and the germline gene differ at one end; a read error may be behind it. V gene TRBV10-3 combines with J gene TRBJ2-2, with TRBD1 as a possible D gene (5 bases). This CDR3 region has 14 residues. Germline-derived CDR1 and CDR2 are ENHRY and SYGVKD. In DNA, the CDR3 is TGTGCCATCAGTGAGACCCAGGACACCAGGGAGCTGTTTTTT. Translated, it gives CAISETQDTRELFF.

In this sample, this clonotype turned up many times. The V call is TRBV12-3 or TRBV12-4, the J call TRBJ2-5, with D uncertain. This CDR3 is built from 14 residues. Trimming stripped 3 bases from V and 5 bases from J, with 13 bases between. This CDR3 reads CASSFFGPVETQYF. The CDR3 DNA sequence: TGTGCCAGCAGTTTTTTCGGGCCCGTGGAGACCCAGTACTTC.

In its sample, this clonotype was seen a few times. The chain is built from TRBV3-1 and TRBJ2-1; 10 bases agree with TRBD1. The V segment lost 1 base and the J segment 2 bases; nucleotides outside the gene matches: 5. The CDR3 runs 17 residues. The V gene's germline CDR1 is LGHDT and CDR2 YNNKEL (reference sequence). CDR3 in amino acids: CASSQATGQGTYNEQFF. The CDR3 DNA sequence: TGTGCCAGCAGCCAAGCAACGGGACAGGGGACCTACAATGAGCAGTTCTTC.

This clonotype was seen at least ten times. The chain recombines TRBV5-6 with TRBJ1-2; possible D gene TRBD1, 6 bases. Trimming pared 7 bases from V and 3 bases from J, leaving 16 bases between. Germline V gives CDR1 SGHDT, CDR2 YYEEEE. This CDR3 region has 14 residues. The CDR3 spells CASVGAGKDYGYTF. CDR3 DNA sequence: TGTGCCAGCGTGGGGGCAGGGAAGGACTATGGCTACACCTTC.

Turning to this clonotype: One end of the junction does not line up with germline, which may come from a read error. For the CDR3, the DNA is TGTGCCAGCAGCTCGAGACAGGGGGAAAGCACAGATACGCAGTCTTTT. Translating gives CASSSRQGESTDTQSF. The J gene is TRBJ2-3, the V gene TRBV7-8; TRBD1 matches 9 bases. CDR1 and CDR2 from the germline V gene are SGHVS and FQNEAQ. The CDR3 is 16 amino acids. Filled out from reference TRBV7-8 and TRBJ2-3, the complete variable domain reads GAGVSQSPRYKVAKRGQDVALRCDPISGHVSLFWYQQALGQGPEFLTYFQNEAQLDKSGLPSDRFFAERPEGSVSTLKIQRTQQEDSAVYLCASSSRQGESTDTQSFGPGTRLTVL.

This clonotype was seen many times. This chain uses TRBV28 with TRBJ2-5, with D possibly being TRBD2 (6 bases). V was pared by 5 bases and J by 4 bases, with 17 bases between. Germline values: CDR1 MDHEN, CDR2 SYDVKM. The CDR3 extends over 15 amino acids. The CDR3: CASSVVAALGETQYF. The DNA for the CDR3 is TGTGCCAGCAGTGTAGTAGCGGCCCTCGGAGAGACCCAGTACTTC.

This clonotype was observed many times. The chain recombines TRBV20-1 with TRBJ2-3, with D possibly matching TRBD2 (5 bases). V was shortened by 3 bases and J by 4 bases, with 8 bases between the two germline ends. Germline CDR1 and CDR2: DFQATT and SNEGSKA (reference sequence). CDR3 length: 12 amino acids. CDR3 sequence reads: CSARDWSDTQYF. DNA for the CDR3: TGCAGTGCTAGGGACTGGTCAGATACGCAGTATTTT.

This clonotype was counted many times. The chain combines TRBV12-3 or TRBV12-4 with TRBJ2-7, with TRBD2 identical over 13 bases. J gave up 6 bases and V 5 bases, and 7 bases lay outside the gene matches. This CDR3 region has 15 residues. CDR3 DNA sequence: TGTGCCAGCAGTCTAACTAGCGGGGGGGCGTCCGAGCAGTACTTC. Its translation is CASSLTSGGASEQYF.

This clonotype came up many times. This chain links TRBV28 with TRBJ2-7; no clear D gene. The germline gives CDR1 MDHEN, CDR2 SYDVKM. V gave up 6 bases and J gave up 3 bases, with 6 bases separating them. This CDR3 is built from 11 residues. As DNA, the CDR3 is TGTGCCAGCAGAGACCGCTACGAGCAGTACTTC. This gives the protein CASRDRYEQYF.

As concerns this clonotype: A read error may be the cause here, since a much bigger clone is one base away. The genes are TRBV9 and TRBJ2-2; 13 bases line up with TRBD2. The germline gives CDR1 SGDLS, CDR2 YYNGEE. The CDR3 contains 20 residues. V lost 0 bases and J lost 10; bases outside the gene matches: 18. The CDR3 DNA sequence: TGTGCCAGCAGCGTAGCTGTACTAGCGGGGGGGCCGATGAACTCCGCGGAGCTGTTTTTT. As protein: CASSVAVLAGGPMNSAELFF.

As to this clonotype: This sequence may be a read error, since a much larger clone differs from it by one base. J is TRBJ1-2 and V is TRBV6-1; TRBD1 aligns across 8 bases. Germline values: CDR1 MNHNS, CDR2 SASEGT. The CDR3 has 14 residues. In DNA, the CDR3 is TGTGCCAGCACCAAGACAGGGGCTAACTATGGCTACATCTTC. Its protein is CASTKTGANYGYIF.

At least ten counts were recorded for this clonotype. The chain has TRBV7-2 and TRBJ2-1; tentative D call: TRBD1 (6 bases). The CDR3 totals 15 residues. Germline CDR1 is SGHTA and CDR2 is FQGNSA. Trimming took 1 base from V and 7 from J, leaving 14 bases between them. CDR3 residues: CASSLVPDRLNEQFF. CDR3 sequence (DNA): TGTGCCAGCAGCTTAGTCCCGGACAGACTTAATGAGCAGTTCTTC.

In this sample, this clonotype turned up a few times. The junction differs from germline at one of its ends, possibly a read error. This rearrangement joins TRBV7-9 to TRBJ2-4; 9 bases match TRBD1. Looked up from germline, CDR1 is SEHNR and CDR2 is FQNEAQ (reference sequence). The CDR3 is 13 residues long. This chain's CDR3 is CASSHYRGREAKF. DNA for the CDR3: TGTGCCAGCAGCCACTACAGGGGGCGCGAGGCCAAGTTC.

Many counts were recorded for this clonotype. V is TRBV20-1 and J is TRBJ1-3, with 8 bases matching TRBD1. The CDR3 is made up of 12 amino acids. Germline V gene data show CDR1 as DFQATT and CDR2 as SNEGSKA (reference sequence). The V segment lost 5 bases and the J segment 6 bases; nucleotides outside the gene matches: 3. Written as DNA, the CDR3 is TGCAGTGCTGACAGGGGAGCAAACACCATATATTTT. It yields the protein CSADRGANTIYF.

This clonotype was seen only a few times. The gene calls are TRBV7-2 and TRBJ2-5; D uncertain. Germline values: CDR1 SGHTA, CDR2 FQGNSA. V was trimmed by 1 base and J by 5 bases, leaving 20 bases between them. The CDR3 runs 17 residues. CDR3 loop: CASSLVGDLVGLETQYF. The CDR3 DNA sequence: TGTGCCAGCAGCTTAGTTGGCGATTTGGTAGGGTTGGAGACCCAGTACTTC. Full variable domain (missing parts from reference TRBV7-2 and TRBJ2-5): GAGVSQSPSNKVTEKGKDVELRCDPISGHTALYWYRQSLGQGLEFLIYFQGNSAPDKSGLPSDRFSAERTGGSVSTLTIQRTQQEDSAVYLCASSLVGDLVGLETQYFGPGTRLLVL.

The chain uses TRBV30 and TRBJ2-7; D unresolved. The CDR3 runs 12 residues. Germline CDR1 is GTSNPN and CDR2 is SVGIG (reference sequence). V dropped 5 bases and J dropped 3 bases, with 11 bases sitting between them. CDR3 in amino acids: CAWGAAHYEQYF. In nucleotides, the CDR3 is TGTGCCTGGGGTGCAGCCCACTACGAGCAGTACTTC.

On this clonotype itself: A much larger clone lies one base from this, so it may be a read error. The genes are TRBV7-6 and TRBJ2-7, with 11 positions matching TRBD2. The V gene's germline CDR1 is SGHVS and CDR2 FNYEAQ. There are 15 residues in the CDR3. CDR3 loop: CASSLVASGRYAQYF. CDR3 coding DNA: TGTGCCAGCAGCTTAGTGGCTAGCGGGAGGTACGCGCAGTACTTC.

This clonotype was detected ten times or more. This rearrangement joins TRBV28 to TRBJ2-1; D possibly corresponds to TRBD2 (6 bases). V was cut by 5 bases and J by 6 bases, with 23 bases left in between. The CDR3 runs to 17 residues. The germline CDR1 and CDR2 sequences are MDHEN and SYDVKM. The DNA for the CDR3 is TGTGCCAGCAGTCTTAGGGCCCTGGCGGGACCCCCCAATGAGCAGTTCTTC. Translating gives CASSLRALAGPPNEQFF.